Below are 22 T cell receptor beta chains sequenced from a single sample in a study of identical twins. Each CDR3 protein gets one entry after TCRdb re-called the 5' RACE reads with MiXCR. Of some 760,000 distinct CDR3 sequences in the sample, 15% to 20% were seen once. These data are also associated with another study on T cells expressing NK-cell markers.

Specimen: PBMCs. Receptors were obtained from a woman aged 18-29 years in good health.

This clonotype was picked up a small number of times. The chain links TRBV29-1 to TRBJ2-5; D is possibly TRBD2 (7 bases). This CDR3 spans 16 amino acids. The V gene lost 3 bases and the J gene lost 4 bases, with 21 bases spanning the gap. Germline V gene sequence: CDR1 SQVTM, CDR2 ANQGSEA. The CDR3: CSVDGVGGGLGETQYF. DNA for the CDR3: TGCAGCGTTGATGGTGTAGGGGGGGGCCTCGGAGAGACCCAGTACTTC. Drawing the rest from reference TRBV29-1 and TRBJ2-5, the complete variable domain is SAVISQKPSRDICQRGTSLTIQCQVDSQVTMMFWYRQQPGQSLTLIATANQGSEATYESGFVIDKFPISRPNLTFSTLTVSNMSPEDSSIYLCSVDGVGGGLGETQYFGPGTRLLVL.

V gene TRBV5-1 combines with J gene TRBJ2-5; 9 bases are shared with TRBD2. The CDR3 consists of 13 residues. Germline trimming cut 3 bases from V and 3 bases from J; bases unmatched to any gene: 0. Germline CDR1 is SGHRS and CDR2 is YFSETQ. The CDR3 loop reads CASSSSGEETQYF. CDR3 DNA sequence: TGCGCCAGCAGCTCTAGCGGGGAAGAGACCCAGTACTTC.

The V call is TRBV20-1, the J call TRBJ2-1; perhaps TRBD2 as D (5 bases). The CDR3 length is 16 residues. V was shortened by 6 bases and J by 0 bases, with 18 bases between the two germline ends. Germline V CDR1 and CDR2: DFQATT, SNEGSKA (reference sequence). CDR3 residues: CSAPWTGLTSYNEQFF. Written as DNA, the CDR3 is TGCAGTGCCCCATGGACCGGACTTACCTCCTACAATGAGCAGTTCTTC.

This clonotype was detected many times. The rearrangement uses TRBV7-2 and TRBJ2-1; D may be TRBD1 (5 bases). The CDR3 has 16 residues. V gave up 4 bases and J gave up 3 bases, with 16 bases separating them. The germline V gene encodes CDR1 SGHTA and CDR2 FQGNSA. CDR3 in amino acids: CASSSLQVVNYNEQFF. CDR3 in DNA: TGTGCCAGCAGCTCCCTACAGGTGGTAAACTACAATGAGCAGTTCTTC.

This clonotype was seen many times. The chain employs TRBV20-1 and TRBJ2-7; no definite D call. CDR3 length: 13 residues. V lost 3 bases and J lost 5, with 14 bases in between. The V gene's germline CDR1 is DFQATT and CDR2 SNEGSKA (reference sequence). CDR3 amino acids: CSASHRWPDEQYF. The CDR3 bases are TGCAGTGCTAGTCACAGATGGCCTGACGAGCAGTACTTC.

The V and J genes are TRBV18 and TRBJ2-7, with D tentatively TRBD2 (6 bases). V lost 5 bases, J lost 6 bases, and 17 bases lay in between. The CDR3 totals 14 residues. Germline V gene data show CDR1 as KGHSH and CDR2 as LQKENI. The DNA for the CDR3 is TGTGCCAGCTCAAGGGACTCCGGCGCGAGCGAGCAGTACTTC. Its translation is CASSRDSGASEQYF.

The chain combines TRBV6-1 with TRBJ1-2; 9 nucleotides line up with TRBD1. Germline-derived CDR1 and CDR2 are MNHNS and SASEGT. V was pared by 5 bases and J by 0 bases, with 4 bases of the junction left unmatched. The CDR3 spans 15 residues. In DNA, the CDR3 is TGTGCCAGCAGTACGGGACAGGGCACTAACTATGGCTACACCTTC. Protein sequence: CASSTGQGTNYGYTF.

The chain has TRBV7-2 and TRBJ2-2; possibly TRBD2 for D (6 bases). Trimming pared 7 bases from V and 2 bases from J, leaving 20 bases between. CDR3 length equals 17 residues. Germline values: CDR1 SGHTA, CDR2 FQGNSA. The CDR3 reads CASNHGSSWGNTGELFF. In DNA form, the CDR3 reads TGTGCCAGCAACCACGGGAGTAGTTGGGGAAACACCGGGGAGCTGTTTTTT. The whole variable domain, remainder taken from reference TRBV7-2 and TRBJ2-2, is GAGVSQSPSNKVTEKGKDVELRCDPISGHTALYWYRQSLGQGLEFLIYFQGNSAPDKSGLPSDRFSAERTGGSVSTLTIQRTQQEDSAVYLCASNHGSSWGNTGELFFGEGSRLTVL.

The table lists this clonotype with many counts. One end of the junction does not line up with germline, which may come from a read error. The CDR3 sequence is CSVWAGAASF. CDR3 in DNA: TGCAGCGTGTGGGCAGGGGCCGCCTCCTTT. This chain links TRBV29-1 with TRBJ1-1; a possible D gene is TRBD1 (6 bases). CDR1 and CDR2 (germline): SQVTM, ANQGSEA. This CDR3 contains 10 residues.

The V gene is TRBV6-1, the J gene TRBJ2-1; the D gene is possibly TRBD1 (6 bases). Germline CDR1 reads MNHNS; CDR2 reads SASEGT. Trimming cost V 7 bases and J 5 bases, with 12 bases left between them. The CDR3 is 13 residues long. Written as DNA, the CDR3 is TGTGCCAGCACCGGACAGACCGACAATGAGCAGTTCTTC. Translated: CASTGQTDNEQFF.

This clonotype has only a few counts. The rearrangement uses TRBV20-1 and TRBJ2-1; TRBD2 matches 14 bases. This CDR3 is 18 amino acids long. Germline V gives CDR1 DFQATT, CDR2 SNEGSKA (reference sequence). V trimming: 3 bases; J trimming: 0 bases; junction bases outside the gene matches: 7. The CDR3: CSARTGLAGENSYNEQFF. The CDR3 coding sequence is TGCAGTGCTAGGACGGGACTAGCGGGAGAAAACTCCTACAATGAGCAGTTCTTC.

The chain is built from TRBV3-1 and TRBJ1-2; no definite D call. The CDR3 contains 15 residues. Between the trimmed V and J ends, which lost 0 bases and 5 bases, there was a span of 13 bases. CDR1 is LGHDT, CDR2 YNNKEL, per germline (reference sequence). As DNA, the CDR3 is TGTGCCAGCAGCCAAGACGGTGTAGGGTGGTATGGCTACACCTTC. Residues: CASSQDGVGWYGYTF.

The V call is TRBV24-1, the J call TRBJ2-1; 7 nucleotides agree with TRBD2. V was pared by 3 bases and J by 3 bases, with 7 bases of the junction left unmatched. Germline CDR1 is KGHDR and CDR2 is SFDVKD. This CDR3 region has 16 residues. CDR3 in amino acids: CATSDPSGENYNEQFF. The CDR3 coding sequence is TGTGCCACCAGTGATCCTAGCGGAGAAAACTACAATGAGCAGTTCTTC.

This clonotype was counted between two and nine times. The gene calls are TRBV7-8 and TRBJ2-7; 9 positions agree with TRBD2. Per germline, CDR1 SGHVS and CDR2 FQNEAQ. The length of the CDR3 is 16 residues. Trimming took 0 bases from V and 9 from J; bases not matched to a gene: 12. CDR3 in DNA: TGTGCCAGCAGCTTAGCGGGTGCTAGCGGGGCTTCTACGCAGTACTTC. It translates to CASSLAGASGASTQYF.

The chain joins TRBV20-1 to TRBJ2-1; TRBD2 agrees at 9 bases. Germline assignment: CDR1 DFQATT and CDR2 SNEGSKA (reference sequence). The CDR3 length is 19 residues. After removal of 3 bases from V and 0 bases from J, the junction contained 15 bases not matched to a gene. CDR3 nucleotides: TGCAGTGCTAGTTCACTAGCGGGCGGGCGAATACCCTCCTACAATGAGCAGTTCTTC. This translates into CSASSLAGGRIPSYNEQFF.

The rearrangement links TRBV12-3 or TRBV12-4 to TRBJ2-1; 13 nucleotides line up with TRBD2. The CDR3 sequence is 14 residues long. Trimming at V came to 10 bases and at J to 9 bases, leaving 9 bases not matched to a gene. CDR3 sequence (DNA): TGTGCCACCAAACTAGCGGGGGGGTCTGGTGAGCAGTTCTTC. This codes for CATKLAGGSGEQFF.

This clonotype showed up just once. V and J are TRBV7-9 and TRBJ1-5; D not resolved. The CDR3 is made up of 14 amino acids. The V and J ends lost 1 base and 5 bases respectively, with 9 bases between them. Germline CDR1 SEHNR, CDR2 FQNEAQ (reference sequence). The CDR3 DNA follows: TGTGCCAGCAGCTTAGGGATGGCGGATCAGCCCCAGCATTTT. It encodes CASSLGMADQPQHF.

This clonotype was counted a few times. The rearrangement joins TRBV2 to TRBJ2-3; unclear D gene. Germline CDR1 and CDR2: SNHLY and FYNNEI. Trimming left V 6 bases short and J 4 bases short, with 5 bases between. The CDR3 runs to 11 residues. This CDR3 reads CASRTSDTQYF. In DNA, the CDR3 is TGTGCCAGCAGGACCTCAGATACGCAGTATTTT.

The gene calls are TRBV11-2 and TRBJ2-5, with 11 bases that match TRBD2. CDR1 is SGHAT, CDR2 FQNNGV, per germline. V lost 0 bases, J lost 3 bases, and 6 bases stayed unmatched. This CDR3 has 17 residues. CDR3 in DNA: TGTGCCAGCAGCTTAGACTCTAGCGGGAGGTCGGAAGAGACCCAGTACTTC. Translation: CASSLDSSGRSEETQYF.

The V call is TRBV30, the J call TRBJ2-1, with 8 positions matching TRBD1. V gave up 1 base and J gave up 8 bases; unmatched junction bases: 1. The CDR3 spans 12 residues. Germline V gives CDR1 GTSNPN, CDR2 SVGIG (reference sequence). The CDR3 sequence: CAWSEQGDEQFF. The CDR3 coding sequence is TGTGCCTGGAGTGAACAGGGGGATGAGCAGTTCTTC.

This chain links TRBV6-6 with TRBJ1-5, with D perhaps TRBD1 (5 bases). Germline CDR1 and CDR2: MNHNY and SVGAGI (reference sequence). With 6 bases removed from V and 4 bases from J, the gap between germline ends came to 10 bases. The CDR3 loop spans 13 amino acids. DNA of the CDR3: TGTGCCAGCAGCCCGGCAGGGAATCAGCCCCAGCATTTT. Translated: CASSPAGNQPQHF.

V gene TRBV12-3 or TRBV12-4 combines with J gene TRBJ2-5, with 7 nucleotides matching TRBD1. The CDR3 runs to 14 residues. V shed 5 bases and J 4 bases; nucleotides not matched to a gene: 7. The CDR3 is CASSETGEGETQYF. The CDR3 region has the DNA TGTGCCAGCAGTGAAACAGGGGAAGGAGAGACCCAGTACTTC.